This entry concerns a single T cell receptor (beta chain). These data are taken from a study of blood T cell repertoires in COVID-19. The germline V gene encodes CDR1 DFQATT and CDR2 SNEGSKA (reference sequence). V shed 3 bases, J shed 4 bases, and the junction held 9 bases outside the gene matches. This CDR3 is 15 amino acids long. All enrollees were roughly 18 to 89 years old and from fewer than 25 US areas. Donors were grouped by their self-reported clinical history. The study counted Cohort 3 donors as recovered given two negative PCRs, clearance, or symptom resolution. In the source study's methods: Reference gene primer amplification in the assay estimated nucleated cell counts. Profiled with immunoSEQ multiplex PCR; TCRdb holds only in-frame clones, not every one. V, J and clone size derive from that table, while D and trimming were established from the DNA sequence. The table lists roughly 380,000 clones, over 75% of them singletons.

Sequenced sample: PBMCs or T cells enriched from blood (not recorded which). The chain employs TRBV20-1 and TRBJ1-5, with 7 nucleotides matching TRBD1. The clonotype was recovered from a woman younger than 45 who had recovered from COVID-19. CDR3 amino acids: CSASAPGTVNQPQHF. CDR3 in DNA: TGCAGTGCTAGTGCCCCCGGGACAGTTAATCAGCCCCAGCATTTT.